The T cell receptor beta chain under discussion was sequenced for a study of graft-versus-host responses after intestinal transplantation. As for the study in general: All recipients got anti-thymocyte globulin induction, then tacrolimus and steroids for 2 to 3 years.

Germline lookup yields CDR1 GTSNPN and CDR2 SVGIG (reference sequence). The CDR3 runs to 15 residues. V dropped 0 bases and J dropped 7 bases, with 15 bases sitting between them. Data came from immunoSEQ multiplex PCR; TCRdb stores just in-frame clones and leaves some out. This repertoire shows approximately 58,000 clones, around 90% found once; its top ten account for less than 2%. Sequenced here: PBMCs, sampled 26 days after transplant. This TCR was recovered from a human patient who received an intestinal transplant, so some T cells may come from the graft donor. V usage is TRBV30 and J usage is TRBJ1-4; D possibly corresponds to TRBD1 (5 bases). CDR3 DNA sequence: TGTGCCTGGAGTGTAACGGGCAGGGTAGCTGAAAAACTGTTTTTT. It specifies CAWSVTGRVAEKLFF.